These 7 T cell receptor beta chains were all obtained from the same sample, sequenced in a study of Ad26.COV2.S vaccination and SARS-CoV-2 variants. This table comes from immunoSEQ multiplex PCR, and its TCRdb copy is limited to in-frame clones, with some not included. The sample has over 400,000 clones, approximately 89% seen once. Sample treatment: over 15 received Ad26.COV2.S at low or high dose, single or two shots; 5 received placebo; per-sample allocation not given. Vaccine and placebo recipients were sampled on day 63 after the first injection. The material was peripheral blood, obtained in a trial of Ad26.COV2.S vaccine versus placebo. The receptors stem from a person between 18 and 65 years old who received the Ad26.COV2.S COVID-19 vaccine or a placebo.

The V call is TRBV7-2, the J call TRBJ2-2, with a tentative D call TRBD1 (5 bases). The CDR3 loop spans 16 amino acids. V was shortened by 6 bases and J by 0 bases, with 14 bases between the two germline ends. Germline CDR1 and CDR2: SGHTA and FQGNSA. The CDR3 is CASSPAWGPNTGELFF. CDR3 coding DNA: TGTGCCAGCAGTCCTGCATGGGGCCCGAACACCGGGGAGCTGTTTTTT. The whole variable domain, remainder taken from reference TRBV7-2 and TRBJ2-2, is GAGVSQSPSNKVTEKGKDVELRCDPISGHTALYWYRQSLGQGLEFLIYFQGNSAPDKSGLPSDRFSAERTGGSVSTLTIQRTQQEDSAVYLCASSPAWGPNTGELFFGEGSRLTVL.

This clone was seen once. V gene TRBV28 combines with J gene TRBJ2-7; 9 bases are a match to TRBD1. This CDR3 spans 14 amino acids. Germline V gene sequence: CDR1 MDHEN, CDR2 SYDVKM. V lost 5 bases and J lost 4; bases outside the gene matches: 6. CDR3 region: CASSQLDRGYEQYV. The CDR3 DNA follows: TGTGCCAGCAGTCAACTCGACAGGGGGTACGAGCAGTACGTC.

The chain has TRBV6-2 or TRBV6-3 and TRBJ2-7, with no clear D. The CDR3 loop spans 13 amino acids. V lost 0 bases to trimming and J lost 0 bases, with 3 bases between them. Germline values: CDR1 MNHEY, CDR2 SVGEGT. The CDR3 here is CASSYSLSYEQYF. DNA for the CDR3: TGTGCCAGCAGTTACTCTCTCTCCTACGAGCAGTACTTC.

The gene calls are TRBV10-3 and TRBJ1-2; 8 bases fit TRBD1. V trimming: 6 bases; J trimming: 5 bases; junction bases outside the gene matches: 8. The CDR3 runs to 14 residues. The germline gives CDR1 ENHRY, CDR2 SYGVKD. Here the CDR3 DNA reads TGTGCCATCAGAACAGGGGGGAACCTTTATGGCTACACCTTC. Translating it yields CAIRTGGNLYGYTF.

The CDR3 DNA follows: TGTGCCATCAGTGAGTTTGGTACAGGGAACACTGAAGCTTTCTTT. Residues: CAISEFGTGNTEAFF. The chain recombines TRBV10-3 with TRBJ1-1, with D tentatively TRBD1 (5 bases). Per the germline V gene, CDR1 is ENHRY and CDR2 is SYGVKD. The germline V and J ends were trimmed by 1 base and 1 base, with 10 bases remaining between them. The CDR3 contains 15 residues.

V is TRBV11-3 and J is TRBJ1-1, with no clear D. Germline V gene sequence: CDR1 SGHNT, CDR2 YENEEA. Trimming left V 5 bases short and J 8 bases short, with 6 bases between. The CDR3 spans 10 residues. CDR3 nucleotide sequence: TGTGCCAGCAGCCCTAGGGAAGCTTTCTTT. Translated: CASSPREAFF.

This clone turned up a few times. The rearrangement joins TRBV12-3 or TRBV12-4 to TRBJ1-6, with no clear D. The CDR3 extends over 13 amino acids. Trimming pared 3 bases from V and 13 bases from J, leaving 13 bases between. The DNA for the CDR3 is TGTGCCAGCAGTTTGGAAGGGCAGTCGCCCCTCCACTTT. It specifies CASSLEGQSPLHF.